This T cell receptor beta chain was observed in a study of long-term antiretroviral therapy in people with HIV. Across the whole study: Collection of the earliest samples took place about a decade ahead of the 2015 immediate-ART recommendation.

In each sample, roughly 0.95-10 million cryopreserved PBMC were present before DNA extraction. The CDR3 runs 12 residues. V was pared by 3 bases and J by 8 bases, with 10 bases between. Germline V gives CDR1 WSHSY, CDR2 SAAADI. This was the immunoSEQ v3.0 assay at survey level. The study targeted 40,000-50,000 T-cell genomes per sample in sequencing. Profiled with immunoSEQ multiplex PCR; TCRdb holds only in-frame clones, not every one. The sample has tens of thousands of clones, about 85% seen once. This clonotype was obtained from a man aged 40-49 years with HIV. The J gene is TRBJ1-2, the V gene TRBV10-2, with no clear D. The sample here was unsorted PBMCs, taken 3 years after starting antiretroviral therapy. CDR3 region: CASSDRLGGYTF. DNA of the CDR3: TGCGCCAGCAGTGACAGGCTTGGCGGCTACACCTTC.